One sample yielded the 9 T cell receptor beta chains listed below, sequenced in a study of blood T cell repertoires in COVID-19. Here immunoSEQ multiplex PCR was the method, and the copy in TCRdb shows in-frame clones only, minus some. The table has some 250,000 clones, approximately 81% seen once; the top ten hold 4.2%. Sequencing input: peripheral blood. The origin of the receptors is a man aged 55-75 years with acute or convalescent COVID-19.

The J gene is TRBJ2-1, the V gene TRBV10-3, with D perhaps TRBD2 (5 bases). Germline CDR1 is ENHRY and CDR2 is SYGVKD. The CDR3 is 15 residues long. Trimming removed 4 bases at V and 8 bases at J, with 18 bases between. DNA of the CDR3: TGTGCCATCAGTGGGGGAGACGCTGTGGGCCATGAGCAGTTCTTC. Its translation: CAISGGDAVGHEQFF.

The V call is TRBV29-1, the J call TRBJ2-4; 8 bases fit TRBD1. J was trimmed by 3 bases and V by 7 bases; bases with no gene match: 11. This CDR3 spans 15 amino acids. In germline, CDR1 is SQVTM, CDR2 ANQGSEA. The chain's CDR3 is CSGRVQGDDKNIQYF. CDR3 nucleotides: TGCAGCGGCCGTGTACAGGGGGATGACAAAAACATTCAGTACTTC.

This chain links TRBV5-1 with TRBJ2-7; 7 positions agree with TRBD1. The CDR3 contains 14 residues. The V gene end was trimmed by 3 bases and the J gene end by 5 bases; junction bases not matched to a gene: 8. Per germline, CDR1 SGHRS and CDR2 YFSETQ. The CDR3 region is CASSYLQGLDEQYF. The CDR3 bases are TGCGCCAGCAGCTACTTACAGGGGTTAGACGAGCAGTACTTC.

The chain employs TRBV4-1 and TRBJ2-1, with TRBD1 identical over 9 bases. Germline V lookup: CDR1 MGHRA, CDR2 YSYEKL. The CDR3 is 12 amino acids. CDR3 sequence (DNA): TGCGCGAGTGGGGACAGGGTGAATGAGCAGTTCTTC. Amino acid sequence: CASGDRVNEQFF.

The chain has TRBV19 and TRBJ2-5; the D gene is possibly TRBD2 (6 bases). V was cut by 4 bases and J by 2 bases, with 14 bases left in between. CDR3 length equals 15 residues. Germline lookup yields CDR1 LNHDA and CDR2 SQIVND (reference sequence). CDR3 loop: CASSKISGSQETQYF. The CDR3 DNA reads TGTGCCAGTAGTAAAATTAGCGGCTCGCAAGAGACCCAGTACTTC.

In this sample, this clone turned up once. Relative to the germline gene, one junction end is altered; a read error may explain this. The V call is TRBV7-7, the J call TRBJ2-1, with TRBD2 as a possible D gene (5 bases). The CDR3 is 17 residues long. Germline V gene sequence: CDR1 SSHAT, CDR2 FNYEAQ (reference sequence). CDR3 coding DNA: TGTGCTAGCAGCTTAGCGCCCGCCTCCAGCTCCTACAATGAGCAGTTCTTC. This encodes CASSLAPASSSYNEQFF.

In its sample, this clone ranks as medium-sized (0.01 to 0.1%). This chain joins TRBV19 and TRBJ1-3; no definite D call. The length of the CDR3 is 13 residues. V was clipped by 5 bases and J by 4 bases, with 9 bases between them. The germline CDR1 and CDR2 sequences are LNHDA and SQIVND (reference sequence). CDR3 protein: CASSSEYGNTIYF. CDR3 sequence (DNA): TGTGCCAGTAGTTCCGAGTACGGAAACACCATATATTTT.

The chain uses TRBV9 and TRBJ2-3, with a weak D call TRBD1 (6 bases). The CDR3 has 15 amino acids. Per germline, CDR1 SGDLS and CDR2 YYNGEE. V lost 3 bases and J 6 bases, leaving 17 bases between the germline ends. DNA of the CDR3: TGTGCCAGCAGCGCATTACAGGGAATCTATGATACGCAGTATTTT. Residues: CASSALQGIYDTQYF.

This clone has more than one count but fewer than ten. This chain uses TRBV5-1 with TRBJ1-4, with TRBD1 identical over 9 bases. The V and J ends lost 3 bases and 2 bases, in that order; junction bases with no gene match: 5. The CDR3 totals 16 residues. The germline V gene has CDR1 SGHRS and CDR2 YFSETQ. CDR3 region: CASSSGTGSTNEKLFF. For the CDR3, the DNA is TGCGCCAGCAGCTCCGGGACAGGGTCTACTAATGAAAAACTGTTTTTT. The whole variable domain, remainder taken from reference TRBV5-1 and TRBJ1-4, is KAGVTQTPRYLIKTRGQQVTLSCSPISGHRSVSWYQQTPGQGLQFLFEYFSETQRNKGNFPGRFSGRQFSNSRSEMNVSTLELGDSALYLCASSSGTGSTNEKLFFGSGTQLSVL.